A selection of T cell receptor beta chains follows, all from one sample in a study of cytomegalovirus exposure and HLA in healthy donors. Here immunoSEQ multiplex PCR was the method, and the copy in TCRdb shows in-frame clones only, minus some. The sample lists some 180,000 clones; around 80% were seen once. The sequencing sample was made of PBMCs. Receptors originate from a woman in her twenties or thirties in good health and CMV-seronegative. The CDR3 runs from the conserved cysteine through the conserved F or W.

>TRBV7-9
CASSVESNEQFF
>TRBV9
CASSVAVWSTGAKNIQYF
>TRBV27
CASSLDRANYGYTF
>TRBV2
CASTAGKLFSGEKLFF
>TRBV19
CASSTGTTTWTEAFF
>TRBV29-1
CSVVTSGTYEQYF
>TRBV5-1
CASSWTSGDYEQYF
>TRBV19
CASSPRTSGRGRGYEQYF
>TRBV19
CAREGQGSSGANVLTF
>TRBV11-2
CASSLFRGGHDGYTF
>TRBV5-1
CASRTGLAENYEQYF
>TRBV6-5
CASSYAGRSYGYTF
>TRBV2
CASRSTSGSSYEQYF
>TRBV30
CAWSVPGKGEQYF
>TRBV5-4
CASSPVTSGYNEQFF
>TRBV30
CAWSVGPMGTNEKLFF
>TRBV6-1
CASSDTGSLLGYTF
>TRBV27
CASMSVGGSSYNEQFF
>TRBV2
CASRLSRTGDITGQPQHF
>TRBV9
CASSAEPTFNYGYTF
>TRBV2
CASSEAGRVGPQHF
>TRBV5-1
CASSPRAGQGGYEQYF
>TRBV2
CASSDQNSGANVLTF
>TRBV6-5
CASSRTSSYNEQFF
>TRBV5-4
CASSLRDRGLEAFF
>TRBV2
CASRNRGWTEAFF
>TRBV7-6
CASSSGLYNEQFF
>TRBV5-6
CASKLTGGVHEQYF
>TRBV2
CASKGAPDTQYF
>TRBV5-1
CASLFGGDTGELFF
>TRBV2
CASSEAGQVSNQPQHF
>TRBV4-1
CASSPGSGGVVEQFF
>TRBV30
CAWRDTGVWETQYF
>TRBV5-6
CASSPRGLGGYNEQFF
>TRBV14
CASSQTGTDTQYF
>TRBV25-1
CASISYGGNTIYF
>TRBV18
CASSPTRTQYF
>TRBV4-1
CASSQRQGFLWNTEAFF
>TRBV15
CATSSPSSGGFSDTQYF
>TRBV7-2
CASSPGTSGGLGQETQYF
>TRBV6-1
CASSGTGDSYEQYF
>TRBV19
CASSRLAENYEQFF
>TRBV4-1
CASSQDDRGYGYTF
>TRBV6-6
CASSYSRGYEQYF
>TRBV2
CASRGDRGAQPQHF
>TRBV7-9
CASSNIGRELFF
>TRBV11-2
CASSATSGKSGELFF
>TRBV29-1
CSVGNRGSNEQFF
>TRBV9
CASSVERSSGPYEQYF
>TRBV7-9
CASSLGTGFQPQHF
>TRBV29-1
CSVGQGALQETQYF
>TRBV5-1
CASSVQGQGEPQHF
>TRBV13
CASSWTGRYGYTF
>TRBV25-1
CASSDAGDVTQPQHF
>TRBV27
CASSSPGIPTDNEQFF
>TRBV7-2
CASSLAPQGSSYEQYF
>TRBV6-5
CASSYSQAFYNEQFF